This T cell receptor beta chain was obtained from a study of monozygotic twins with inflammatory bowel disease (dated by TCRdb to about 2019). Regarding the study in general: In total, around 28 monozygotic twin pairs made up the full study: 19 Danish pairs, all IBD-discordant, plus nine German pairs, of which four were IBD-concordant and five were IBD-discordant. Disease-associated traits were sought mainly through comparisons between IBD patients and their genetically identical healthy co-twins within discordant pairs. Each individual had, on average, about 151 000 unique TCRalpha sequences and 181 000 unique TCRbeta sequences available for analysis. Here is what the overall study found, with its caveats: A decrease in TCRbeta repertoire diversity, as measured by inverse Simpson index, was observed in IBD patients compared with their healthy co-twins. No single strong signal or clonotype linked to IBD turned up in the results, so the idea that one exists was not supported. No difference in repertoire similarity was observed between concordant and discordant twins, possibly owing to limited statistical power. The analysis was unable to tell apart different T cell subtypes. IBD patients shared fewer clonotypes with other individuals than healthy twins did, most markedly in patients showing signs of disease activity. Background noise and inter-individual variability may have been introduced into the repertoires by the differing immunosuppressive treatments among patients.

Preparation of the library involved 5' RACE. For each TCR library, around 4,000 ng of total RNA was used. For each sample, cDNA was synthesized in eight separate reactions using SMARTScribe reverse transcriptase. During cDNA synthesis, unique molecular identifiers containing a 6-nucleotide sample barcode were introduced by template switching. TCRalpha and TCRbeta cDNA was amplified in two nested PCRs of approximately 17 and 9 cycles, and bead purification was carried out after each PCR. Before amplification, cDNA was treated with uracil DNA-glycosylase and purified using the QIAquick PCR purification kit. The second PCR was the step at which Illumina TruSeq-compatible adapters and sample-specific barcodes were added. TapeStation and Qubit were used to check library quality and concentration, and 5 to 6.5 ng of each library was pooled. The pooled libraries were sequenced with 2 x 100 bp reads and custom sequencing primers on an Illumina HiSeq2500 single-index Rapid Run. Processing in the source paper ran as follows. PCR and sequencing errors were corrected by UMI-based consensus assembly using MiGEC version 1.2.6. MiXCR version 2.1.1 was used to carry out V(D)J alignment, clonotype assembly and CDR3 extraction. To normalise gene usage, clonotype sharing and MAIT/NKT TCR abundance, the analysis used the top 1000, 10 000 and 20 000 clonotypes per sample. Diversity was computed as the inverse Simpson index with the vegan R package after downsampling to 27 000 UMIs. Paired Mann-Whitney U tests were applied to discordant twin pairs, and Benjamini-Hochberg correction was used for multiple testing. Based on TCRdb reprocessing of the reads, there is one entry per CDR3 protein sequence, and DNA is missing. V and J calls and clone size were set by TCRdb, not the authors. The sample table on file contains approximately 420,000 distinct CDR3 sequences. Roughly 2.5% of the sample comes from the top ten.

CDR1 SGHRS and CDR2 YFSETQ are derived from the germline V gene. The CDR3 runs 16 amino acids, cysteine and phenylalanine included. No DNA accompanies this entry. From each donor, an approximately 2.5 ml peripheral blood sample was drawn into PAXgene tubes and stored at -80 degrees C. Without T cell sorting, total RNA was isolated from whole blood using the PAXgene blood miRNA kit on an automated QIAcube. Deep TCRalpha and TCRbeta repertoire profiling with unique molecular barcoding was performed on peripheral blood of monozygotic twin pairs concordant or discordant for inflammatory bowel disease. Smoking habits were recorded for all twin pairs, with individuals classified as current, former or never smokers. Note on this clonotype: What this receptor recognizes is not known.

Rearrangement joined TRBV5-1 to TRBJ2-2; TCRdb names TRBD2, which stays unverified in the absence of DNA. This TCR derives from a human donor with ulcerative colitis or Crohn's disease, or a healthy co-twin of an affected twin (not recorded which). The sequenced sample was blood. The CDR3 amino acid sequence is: CASSDWTSIGRGELFF.